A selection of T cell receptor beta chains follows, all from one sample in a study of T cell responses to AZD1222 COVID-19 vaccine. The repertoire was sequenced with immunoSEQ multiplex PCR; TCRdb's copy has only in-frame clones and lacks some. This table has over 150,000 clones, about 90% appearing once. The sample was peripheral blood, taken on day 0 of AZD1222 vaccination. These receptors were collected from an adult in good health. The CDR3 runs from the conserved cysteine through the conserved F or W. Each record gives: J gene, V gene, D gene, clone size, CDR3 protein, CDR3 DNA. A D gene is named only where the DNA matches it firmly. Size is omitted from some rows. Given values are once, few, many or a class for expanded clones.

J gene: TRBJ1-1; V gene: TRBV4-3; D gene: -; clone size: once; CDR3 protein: CASSQDSGTNTEAFF; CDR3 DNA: TGCGCCAGCAGCCAAGATTCCGGGACCAACACTGAAGCTTTCTTT
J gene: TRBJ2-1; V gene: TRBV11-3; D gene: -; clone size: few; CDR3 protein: CASSSPSSNEQFF; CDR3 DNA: TGTGCCAGCAGCTCCCCTAGTAGCAATGAGCAGTTCTTC
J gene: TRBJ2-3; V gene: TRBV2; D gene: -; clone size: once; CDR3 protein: CASSPTPQGLFGTQYF; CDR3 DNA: TGTGCCAGCAGCCCAACCCCGCAGGGGTTGTTTGGTACGCAGTATTTT
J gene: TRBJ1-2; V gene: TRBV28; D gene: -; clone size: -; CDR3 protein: CASSLSGPLNYGYTF; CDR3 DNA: TGTGCCAGCAGTTTATCGGGCCCACTCAACTATGGCTACACCTTC
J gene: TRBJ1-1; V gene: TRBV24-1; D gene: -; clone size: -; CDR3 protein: CATSDSGPGEPEAFF; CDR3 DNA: TGTGCCACCAGTGACTCGGGACCCGGGGAACCTGAAGCTTTCTTT
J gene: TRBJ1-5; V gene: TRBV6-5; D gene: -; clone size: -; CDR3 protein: CASSFGGNQPQHF; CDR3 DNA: TGTGCCAGCAGTTTCGGAGGGAATCAGCCCCAGCATTTT
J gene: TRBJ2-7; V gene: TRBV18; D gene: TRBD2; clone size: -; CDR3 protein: CASSTTGGTYEQYF; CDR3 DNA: TGTGCCAGCTCGACAACGGGAGGAACCTACGAGCAGTACTTC
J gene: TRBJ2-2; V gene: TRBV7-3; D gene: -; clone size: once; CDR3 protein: CASSLNALANTGELFF; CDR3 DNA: TGTGCCAGCAGCTTAAACGCCCTGGCTAACACCGGGGAGCTGTTTTTT
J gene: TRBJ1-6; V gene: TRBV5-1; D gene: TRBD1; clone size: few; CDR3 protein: CASSRQGAESSYNSPLHF; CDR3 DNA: TGCGCCAGCAGCCGTCAGGGGGCAGAGAGCTCCTATAATTCACCCCTCCACTTT
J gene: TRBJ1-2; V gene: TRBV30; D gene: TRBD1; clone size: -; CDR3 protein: CAWKPGQGNYGYTF; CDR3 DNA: TGTGCCTGGAAACCCGGACAGGGAAACTATGGCTACACCTTC
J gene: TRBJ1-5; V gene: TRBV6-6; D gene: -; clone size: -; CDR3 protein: CASSYRVGDQPQHF; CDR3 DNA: TGTGCCAGCAGTTACAGGGTAGGCGATCAGCCCCAGCATTTT
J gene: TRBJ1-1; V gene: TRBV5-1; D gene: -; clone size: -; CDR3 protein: CASSPVGGVNTEAFF; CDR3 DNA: TGCGCCAGCAGCCCCGTTGGGGGAGTGAACACTGAAGCTTTCTTT
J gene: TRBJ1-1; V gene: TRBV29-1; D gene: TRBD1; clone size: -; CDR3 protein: CSALQGLNTEAFF; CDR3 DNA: TGCAGCGCTTTACAGGGGCTGAACACTGAAGCTTTCTTT
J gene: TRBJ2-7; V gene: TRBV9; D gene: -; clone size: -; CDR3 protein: CASSVGVESYEQYF; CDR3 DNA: TGTGCCAGCAGCGTAGGGGTGGAATCCTACGAGCAGTACTTC
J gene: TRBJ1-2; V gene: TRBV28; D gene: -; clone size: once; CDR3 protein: CASSGHLGWGYTF; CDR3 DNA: TGTGCCAGCTCGGGACACCTCGGGTGGGGCTACACCTTC
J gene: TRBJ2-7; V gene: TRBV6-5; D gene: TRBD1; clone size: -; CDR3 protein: CASIRQGNYEQYF; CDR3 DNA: TGTGCCAGCATAAGACAGGGGAACTACGAGCAGTACTTC
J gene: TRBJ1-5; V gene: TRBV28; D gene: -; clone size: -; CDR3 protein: CASSQHGIIEYSNQPQHF; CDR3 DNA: TGTGCCAGCAGCCAACACGGCATCATAGAATATAGCAATCAGCCCCAGCATTTT
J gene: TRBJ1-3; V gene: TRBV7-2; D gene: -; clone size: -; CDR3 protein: CASSLGAGNTIYF; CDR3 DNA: TGTGCCAGCAGCTTAGGGGCCGGAAACACCATATATTTT
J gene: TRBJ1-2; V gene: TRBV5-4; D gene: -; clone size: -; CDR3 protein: CASSLYRDKVSNYGYTF; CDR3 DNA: TGTGCCAGCAGCTTGTATCGGGACAAAGTATCTAACTATGGCTACACCTTC
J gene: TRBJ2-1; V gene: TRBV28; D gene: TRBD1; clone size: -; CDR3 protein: CASRPQGSAYNEQFF; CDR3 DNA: TGTGCCAGCAGACCACAGGGGTCGGCCTACAATGAGCAGTTCTTC
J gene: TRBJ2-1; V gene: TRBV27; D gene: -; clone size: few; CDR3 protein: CASSLLDSYNEQFF; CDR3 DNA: TGTGCCAGCAGTTTATTGGACAGTTACAATGAGCAGTTCTTC
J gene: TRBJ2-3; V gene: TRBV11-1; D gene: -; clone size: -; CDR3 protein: CASSLGSGGRTDTQYF; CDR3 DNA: TGTGCCAGCAGCTTAGGGTCAGGGGGGAGGACAGATACGCAGTATTTT
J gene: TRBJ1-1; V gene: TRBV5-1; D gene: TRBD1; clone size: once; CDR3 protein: CASSLAARGSMNTEAFF; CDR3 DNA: TGCGCCAGCAGCTTGGCGGCCAGGGGGTCCATGAACACTGAAGCTTTCTTT
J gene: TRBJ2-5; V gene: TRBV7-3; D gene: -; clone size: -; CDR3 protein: CASSQGGTQYF; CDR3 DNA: TGTGCCAGCTCCCAGGGGGGGACCCAGTACTTC
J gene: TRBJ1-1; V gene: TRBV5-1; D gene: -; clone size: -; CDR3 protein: CASRPGAQANTEAFF; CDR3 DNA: TGCGCCAGCAGACCCGGCGCGCAGGCCAACACTGAAGCTTTCTTT
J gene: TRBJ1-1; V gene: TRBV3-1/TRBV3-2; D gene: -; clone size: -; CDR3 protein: CASSQGGVGTEAFF; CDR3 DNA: TGTGCCAGCAGCCAAGGGGGTGTGGGCACTGAAGCTTTCTTT
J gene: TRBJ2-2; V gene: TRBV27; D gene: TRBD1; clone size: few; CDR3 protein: CASSLGTGGGYSKTGELFF; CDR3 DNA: TGTGCCAGCAGTCTCGGGACAGGGGGCGGATATTCAAAAACCGGGGAGCTGTTTTTT
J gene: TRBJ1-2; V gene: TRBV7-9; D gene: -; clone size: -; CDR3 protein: CASSSYLTDGYTF; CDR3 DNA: TGTGCCAGCAGCTCTTACTTGACAGACGGCTACACCTTC
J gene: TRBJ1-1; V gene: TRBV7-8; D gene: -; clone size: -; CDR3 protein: CASNSGASNTEAFF; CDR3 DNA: TGTGCCAGCAACTCAGGGGCTTCGAACACTGAAGCTTTCTTT
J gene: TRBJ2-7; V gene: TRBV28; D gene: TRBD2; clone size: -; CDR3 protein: CASSLVGLGGRSYEQYF; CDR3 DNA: TGTGCCAGCAGTTTGGTGGGGTTGGGCGGGAGGAGTTACGAGCAGTACTTC
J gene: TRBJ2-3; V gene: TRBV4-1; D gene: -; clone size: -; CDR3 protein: CASSQAGTDTQYF; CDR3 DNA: TGCGCCAGCAGCCAAGCAGGCACAGATACGCAGTATTTT